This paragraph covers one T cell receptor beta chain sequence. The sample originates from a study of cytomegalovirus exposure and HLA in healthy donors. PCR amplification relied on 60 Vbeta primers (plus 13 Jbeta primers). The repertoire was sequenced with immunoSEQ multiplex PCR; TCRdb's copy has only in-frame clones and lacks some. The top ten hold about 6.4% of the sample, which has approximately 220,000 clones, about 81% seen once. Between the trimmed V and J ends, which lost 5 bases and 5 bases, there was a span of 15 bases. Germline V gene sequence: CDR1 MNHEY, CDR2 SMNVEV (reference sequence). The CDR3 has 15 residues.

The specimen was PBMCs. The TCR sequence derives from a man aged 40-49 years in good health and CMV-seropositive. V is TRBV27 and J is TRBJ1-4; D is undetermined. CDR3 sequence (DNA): TGTGCCAGCAGTCCCTCGGGGTCCCTAAATGAAAAACTGTTTTTT. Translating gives CASSPSGSLNEKLFF.